This TCR beta chain was recorded in a study of human T cells and chemical hapten exposure. On the study more broadly: Each week of the roughly 24-week study, patients had diphenylcyclopropenone applied to the scalp. Per-sample variation in TCR yield stemmed mainly from small pooled library volume differences.

There are many counts of this clonotype. In the study's own analysis: Samples held a median of 95,638 TCRs, range about 20,000–690,600. One entry per CDR3 protein, called by TCRdb with MiXCR from the RACE reads. These V and J calls rely on TCRdb rather than the paper's analysis. The profile shows about 110,000 distinct CDR3 sequences, 9.2% of them singletons. The CDR3 has 14 amino acids. Trimming stripped 7 bases from V and 2 bases from J, with 14 bases between. The time point here: patch test 2, 6 weeks after DPC sensitization. Treatment specified: therapeutic diphenylcyclopropenone sensitization with weekly scalp DPC. Ahead of applying each patch test, blood was sampled.

The TCR was taken from a woman aged 40-49 years with alopecia areata. Some clones in this sample may be carry-over from other donors' samples. J is TRBJ2-5 and V is TRBV12-3 or TRBV12-4; D may match TRBD1 or TRBD2 (5 bases each). The sample was whole blood, taken in connection with sensitization to the hapten diphenylcyclopropenone (DPC). CDR3 DNA: TGTGCCAGCATCCGAGGGGTCCAACAAGAGACCCAGTACTTC. Its protein product is CASIRGVQQETQYF.